This TCR beta chain was recovered during a study of blood T cell repertoires in COVID-19. Study at large: Italy, Spain and the United States were the sources of the convalescent and acute COVID-19 samples. T cells, B-cell-depleted T cells, or PBMCs supplied cDNA or gDNA.

Sequencing was performed with immunoSEQ multiplex PCR; in TCRdb, only in-frame clones are kept and a portion is missing. The sample yields roughly 260,000 clones, roughly nine tenths seen once. The CDR3 contains 15 residues. CDR1 MDHEN and CDR2 SYDVKM come from the germline V gene. Trimming cost V 4 bases and J 5 bases, with 17 bases left between them. What was sequenced was peripheral blood. This clonotype was obtained from a woman in her forties or fifties who had recovered from COVID-19. This chain links TRBV28 with TRBJ1-1; TRBD1 might be the D (6 bases). The CDR3 here is CASSSLQGHRTEAFF. The CDR3 bases are TGTGCCAGCAGTTCTCTTCAGGGGCATAGGACTGAAGCTTTCTTT. Full variable domain (outside the CDR3, taken from reference TRBV28 and TRBJ1-1): DVKVTQSSRYLVKRTGEKVFLECVQDMDHENMFWYRQDPGLGLRLIYFSYDVKMKEKGDIPEGYSVSREKKERFSLILESASTNQTSMYLCASSSLQGHRTEAFFGQGTRLTVV.